The clone carrying this T cell receptor beta chain was counted ten times or more. V was clipped by 7 bases and J by 3 bases; unmatched bases: 8. This CDR3 region has 15 residues. Germline V gives CDR1 MDHEN, CDR2 SYDVKM. To make TCR beta libraries, researchers used iRepertoire HTBI primers and Arm-PCR of CDR3 regions. In TCRdb, the multiplex PCR reads were re-called with MiXCR into one record per CDR3 protein. The sample comprises almost 350,000 distinct CDR3 sequences, roughly 21% of which are singletons, and just under 30% rests with the top ten. This sample is part of a study of regulatory T cells in long-lasting Graves disease. Documented time point: persistent/refractory GD, antithyroid drugs over 5 years with positive TRAb. After RNA was extracted from PBMCs, the TCR library was made from it. Patients hailed from an endocrinology department in Xi'an, China. Approximately 9 milliliters of peripheral blood went into EDTA tubes.

The origin of this receptor is a female donor with Graves disease. This specimen consisted of peripheral blood mononuclear cells (PBMCs), obtained when the disease was refractory, from a patient treated with antithyroid drugs. The chain carries TRBV28 and TRBJ2-7; TRBD1 aligns across 11 bases. The CDR3 nucleotides are TGTGCCAGCACTCTTGGTGGGACAGGGGGCTACGAGCAGTACTTC. Translation: CASTLGGTGGYEQYF.